These 26 T cell receptor beta chains were sequenced from one sample in a study of PD-L1 blockade in urothelial cancer. Documented time point: pretreatment peripheral blood. Assay used: immunoSEQ multiplex PCR; TCRdb lists only in-frame clones, some missing. The data contain 70,000 or so clones, roughly nine tenths of them seen just once; the ten biggest clones take up approximately 4.5%. The sample was PBMCs, taken around atezolizumab (anti-PD-L1) treatment. These receptors all come from a man between 70 and 80 years old with urothelial cancer.

This clone turned up a few times. CDR3 region: CAWGQMNTEAFF. CDR3 coding DNA: TGTGCCTGGGGACAGATGAACACTGAAGCTTTCTTT. The V and J genes are TRBV30 and TRBJ1-1, with D tentatively TRBD1 (6 bases). The CDR3 contains 12 residues. The V gene's germline CDR1 is GTSNPN and CDR2 SVGIG (reference sequence). Trimming cost V 5 bases and J 0 bases, with 7 bases left between them.

In nucleotides, the CDR3 is TGCGCCAGCTCCCTTAGCGGCCCGAACACCGGGGAGCTGTTTTTT. Translation gives CASSLSGPNTGELFF. V gene TRBV10-1 combines with J gene TRBJ2-2; TRBD2 is a possible D gene (6 bases). Trimming shortened V by 8 bases and J by 0 bases, and 13 bases separated the two germline ends. The CDR3 is 15 amino acids. Germline CDR1 WNHNN, CDR2 SYGVQD (reference sequence).

The CDR3 loop reads CASSGDSASQYF. The CDR3 nucleotides read TGTGCCAGCAGCGGGGACTCTGCGTCCCAGTACTTC. This rearrangement joins TRBV6-1 to TRBJ2-5, with D perhaps matching TRBD2 (6 bases). Trimming shortened V by 6 bases and J by 9 bases, and 14 bases separated the two germline ends. Germline lookup yields CDR1 MNHNS and CDR2 SASEGT. The CDR3 loop spans 12 amino acids.

The V call is TRBV28, the J call TRBJ1-1, with 8 positions matching TRBD1. Trimming took 6 bases from V and 4 from J; bases not matched to a gene: 1. Germline CDR1 is MDHEN and CDR2 is SYDVKM. The CDR3 covers 12 residues. DNA for the CDR3: TGTGCCAGCAGAACAGGGGGCACTGAAGCTTTCTTT. Translated: CASRTGGTEAFF. Using reference TRBV28 and TRBJ1-1 for the parts outside the CDR3, the full variable domain is DVKVTQSSRYLVKRTGEKVFLECVQDMDHENMFWYRQDPGLGLRLIYFSYDVKMKEKGDIPEGYSVSREKKERFSLILESASTNQTSMYLCASRTGGTEAFFGQGTRLTVV.

The chain employs TRBV6-5 and TRBJ1-3; TRBD1 matches 8 bases. V lost 4 bases to trimming and J lost 2 bases; unmatched junction nucleotides: 1. The CDR3 sequence is 14 residues long. Per the germline V gene, CDR1 is MNHEY and CDR2 is SVGAGI. The CDR3 loop reads CASSSGQAGNTIYF. The CDR3 DNA sequence: TGTGCCAGCAGTTCGGGACAGGCTGGAAACACCATATATTTT.

This CDR3 is CASSSGQSSGVGRYF. In DNA, the CDR3 is TGCGCCAGCAGCTCCGGACAGTCTAGCGGGGTGGGGAGGTACTTC. The V call is TRBV5-1, the J call TRBJ2-7; 9 bases are a match to TRBD2. Germline CDR1 is SGHRS and CDR2 is YFSETQ. With 3 bases clipped from V and 12 bases from J, the junction kept 16 bases outside the gene matches. The CDR3 covers 15 residues.

The chain uses TRBV27 and TRBJ2-1, with D perhaps TRBD1 (6 bases). Trimming removed 0 bases from V and 4 bases from J, with 22 bases in between. The CDR3 sequence is 19 residues long. Germline-derived CDR1 and CDR2 are MNHEY and SMNVEV (reference sequence). CDR3 DNA: TGTGCCAGCAGTTTATCTTCCGCGTGGTTGGGGGCTCGGTACAATGAGCAGTTCTTC. It is translated as CASSLSSAWLGARYNEQFF.

This chain connects TRBV6-6 to TRBJ2-5, with a weak D call TRBD1 (6 bases). The CDR3 has 13 amino acids. Germline V gene sequence: CDR1 MNHNY, CDR2 SVGAGI (reference sequence). Trimming shortened V by 4 bases and J by 5 bases, and 11 bases separated the two germline ends. CDR3 sequence: CASSSVRGETQYF. CDR3 bases: TGTGCCAGCAGTTCAGTTAGGGGGGAGACCCAGTACTTC.

The J gene is TRBJ1-4, the V gene TRBV11-2, with 9 bases aligning to TRBD1. The V segment lost 3 bases and the J segment 7 bases; nucleotides outside the gene matches: 9. CDR3 size: 16 residues. Looked up from germline, CDR1 is SGHAT and CDR2 is FQNNGV. DNA of the CDR3: TGTGCCAGCAGCTTCGGATTACAGGGGGCGCCTGAAAAACTGTTTTTT. It encodes CASSFGLQGAPEKLFF.

The rearrangement uses TRBV9 and TRBJ2-1; 11 nucleotides align to TRBD2. CDR3 length: 14 residues. Looked up from germline, CDR1 is SGDLS and CDR2 is YYNGEE. Trimming took 7 bases from V and 4 from J; bases not matched to a gene: 4. The CDR3 sequence is CASGTSGSYNEQFF. In nucleotides, the CDR3 is TGTGCCAGCGGTACTAGCGGGAGTTACAATGAGCAGTTCTTC.

V is TRBV2 and J is TRBJ1-1; D is perhaps TRBD1 (5 bases). Trimming left V 5 bases short and J 2 bases short, with 6 bases between. The CDR3 consists of 12 residues. Germline values: CDR1 SNHLY, CDR2 FYNNEI. Here the CDR3 reads CASSQGNTEAFF. CDR3 sequence (DNA): TGTGCCAGCAGTCAGGGAAACACTGAAGCTTTCTTT.

The sample holds one count of this clone. This rearrangement joins TRBV9 to TRBJ2-5; the match to TRBD1 covers 9 bases. The germline CDR1 and CDR2 sequences are SGDLS and YYNGEE. The CDR3 runs 15 residues. V was pared by 4 bases and J by 5 bases, with 9 bases of the junction left unmatched. CDR3: CASSTRGTGSETQYF. CDR3 sequence (DNA): TGTGCCAGCAGCACCCGCGGGACAGGGTCCGAGACCCAGTACTTC.

V is TRBV27 and J is TRBJ1-1; 10 bases map to TRBD1. V was clipped by 5 bases and J by 5 bases; unmatched bases: 5. Germline V gene sequence: CDR1 MNHEY, CDR2 SMNVEV (reference sequence). The CDR3 loop spans 14 amino acids. The CDR3 DNA sequence: TGTGCCAGCAGTCTGACAGGGGGCTCTACTGAAGCTTTCTTT. It is translated as CASSLTGGSTEAFF.

The chain recombines TRBV28 with TRBJ2-4; 7 bases align to TRBD2. The CDR3 covers 12 residues. Germline CDR1 and CDR2: MDHEN and SYDVKM. J lost 9 bases, V lost 6 bases, and 5 bases had no gene match. The CDR3 bases are TGTGCCAGCAGAGGGACTATGAGCATTCAGTACTTC. Protein product: CASRGTMSIQYF. The whole variable domain, filled in from reference TRBV28 and TRBJ2-4, reads DVKVTQSSRYLVKRTGEKVFLECVQDMDHENMFWYRQDPGLGLRLIYFSYDVKMKEKGDIPEGYSVSREKKERFSLILESASTNQTSMYLCASRGTMSIQYFGAGTRLSVL.

This chain uses TRBV5-1 with TRBJ2-7, with D possibly TRBD2 on 7 matching bases. Deletions cut 0 bases from V and 3 bases from J, with 10 bases between. Germline CDR1 SGHRS, CDR2 YFSETQ. CDR3 length equals 14 residues. DNA for the CDR3: TGCGCCAGCAGCTTGGAGGGAGGGGGCTACGAGCAGTACTTC. It yields the protein CASSLEGGGYEQYF.

This clone was seen a handful of times. This chain joins TRBV19 and TRBJ1-5; TRBD1 agrees at 7 bases. Germline loops: CDR1 LNHDA, CDR2 SQIVND (reference sequence). The CDR3 extends over 15 amino acids. Unmatched junction bases numbered 9, after V lost 4 bases and J lost 6 bases. Here the CDR3 reads CASSTLYRGAQPQHF. The CDR3 DNA reads as TGTGCCAGTAGTACCCTCTACAGGGGCGCTCAGCCCCAGCATTTT.

The chain carries TRBV5-1 and TRBJ2-1; 9 nucleotides line up with TRBD1. There are 20 residues in the CDR3. V lost 5 bases to trimming and J lost 6 bases; unmatched junction nucleotides: 24. Germline V gives CDR1 SGHRS, CDR2 YFSETQ. The CDR3 DNA reads as TGCGCCAGCAGGTCGGACATGGCCCTTTGGGACAGGGAATATCGCAATGAGCAGTTCTTC. Translating gives CASRSDMALWDREYRNEQFF.

This rearrangement joins TRBV6-6 to TRBJ2-6, with D maybe TRBD1 (7 bases). CDR3 size: 15 residues. The germline gives CDR1 MNHNY, CDR2 SVGAGI (reference sequence). V was trimmed by 7 bases and J by 4 bases, leaving 14 bases between them. The CDR3 DNA reads as TGTGCCAGCAACCCCAGGGGGGCCGGGGCCAACGTCCTGACTTTC. This translates into CASNPRGAGANVLTF.

This clone is a singleton in its sample. The chain is built from TRBV5-1 and TRBJ2-5, with D possibly TRBD1 on 5 matching bases. The CDR3 is 14 amino acids. CDR1 SGHRS and CDR2 YFSETQ come from the germline V gene. The germline V and J ends were trimmed by 3 bases and 2 bases, with 11 bases remaining between them. The CDR3 sequence: CASSSQGVQETQYF. As DNA, the CDR3 is TGCGCCAGCAGCTCCCAAGGGGTGCAAGAGACCCAGTACTTC.

J is TRBJ1-4 and V is TRBV9; TRBD1 might be the D (5 bases). The CDR3 length is 15 residues. Germline-derived CDR1 and CDR2 are SGDLS and YYNGEE. Trimming removed 0 bases from V and 7 bases from J, with 13 bases in between. CDR3 region: CASSVGPGGVEKLFF. The CDR3 DNA reads as TGTGCCAGCAGCGTAGGTCCGGGGGGGGTTGAAAAACTGTTTTTT. Complete variable domain (other parts from reference TRBV9 and TRBJ1-4): DSGVTQTPKHLITATGQRVTLRCSPRSGDLSVYWYQQSLDQGLQFLIQYYNGEERAKGNILERFSAQQFPDLHSELNLSSLELGDSALYFCASSVGPGGVEKLFFGSGTQLSVL.

The chain carries TRBV11-3 and TRBJ2-1, with D tentatively TRBD1 (5 bases). The germline V gene encodes CDR1 SGHNT and CDR2 YENEEA. V lost 2 bases to trimming and J lost 3 bases, with 11 bases between them. CDR3 length: 15 residues. CDR3 amino acids: CASSLWGSRYNEQFF. The CDR3 DNA is TGTGCCAGCAGCTTATGGGGCAGCCGCTACAATGAGCAGTTCTTC.

The genes are TRBV11-3 and TRBJ2-1; a weak D match, TRBD2 (6 bases). CDR1 SGHNT and CDR2 YENEEA come from the germline V gene. CDR3 length equals 17 residues. Trimming removed 6 bases at V and 0 bases at J, with 18 bases between. CDR3: CASSRRGASSSYNEQFF. CDR3 nucleotide sequence: TGTGCCAGCAGTCGGAGGGGAGCGTCGAGCTCCTACAATGAGCAGTTCTTC.

Comment on this clone: The sample contains more than one DNA sequence encoding this CDR3. The CDR3, as DNA: TGTGCCAGCAGCTTATTAGCGGGGGGGACCTACAATGAGCAGTTCTTC. It specifies CASSLLAGGTYNEQFF. The chain is built from TRBV7-2 and TRBJ2-1; 11 bases align to TRBD2. The J segment lost 2 bases and the V segment lost 2 bases, leaving 2 bases of the junction unmatched. Looked up from germline, CDR1 is SGHTA and CDR2 is FQGNSA. The CDR3 contains 16 residues.

The rearrangement links TRBV28 to TRBJ1-1; 7 nucleotides line up with TRBD1. Losses at the gene ends were 4 bases for V and 4 bases for J; bases not matched to a gene: 9. This CDR3 is 15 amino acids long. Germline V gene lookup returns CDR1 MDHEN and CDR2 SYDVKM. CDR3 coding DNA: TGTGCCAGCAGTTCTCCTTTGACAGGGAGCACTGAAGCTTTCTTT. Translated, it gives CASSSPLTGSTEAFF.

This chain connects TRBV12-5 to TRBJ1-1; weak D call: TRBD1 (5 bases). Germline CDR1 is LGHNT and CDR2 is FRNRAP. V was clipped by 2 bases and J by 1 base, with 11 bases between them. CDR3 size: 15 residues. The CDR3 loop is CASGLLLQENTEAFF. The DNA of the CDR3 is TGTGCTAGTGGTTTGTTGTTACAGGAGAACACTGAAGCTTTCTTT.

V is TRBV29-1 and J is TRBJ2-7, with D possibly matching TRBD1 (6 bases). The CDR3 length is 14 residues. Germline CDR1 is SQVTM and CDR2 is ANQGSEA. The CDR3 here is CSISRGSGRNEQYF. CDR3 DNA sequence: TGCAGTATATCGAGGGGGTCAGGGCGCAACGAGCAGTACTTC.